One and the same sample provided the 9 T cell receptor beta chains below, sequenced in a study of OX40 agonist ivuxolimab in advanced cancers. Libraries were prepared by immunoSEQ multiplex PCR; TCRdb keeps only in-frame clonotypes and omits some of them. The data hold some 69,000 clones, with roughly 88% observed a single time. The material sequenced was CD4+ or CD8+ T cells sorted from blood, taken in a trial of the OX40 agonist ivuxolimab. Receptors originate from an adult with an advanced solid tumor such as melanoma, head and neck, liver or kidney cancer.

This chain uses TRBV19 with TRBJ1-4; D ambiguous. Germline CDR1 reads LNHDA; CDR2 reads SQIVND (reference sequence). The ends were cut back, 4 bases at V and 12 bases at J, with 12 bases in the middle. CDR3 length equals 12 residues. The CDR3 region is CASSTPQMQLFF. The CDR3 nucleotides read TGTGCCAGTAGTACCCCCCAAATGCAACTGTTTTTT.

The rearrangement joins TRBV11-3 to TRBJ2-2, with a tentative D call TRBD2 (6 bases). Trimming cost V 5 bases and J 3 bases, with 25 bases left between them. Germline CDR1 and CDR2: SGHNT and YENEEA. The CDR3 consists of 19 residues. This CDR3 reads CASSPPRGRGEQDTGELFF. The DNA for the CDR3 is TGTGCCAGCAGCCCCCCTCGCGGGCGCGGGGAACAGGACACCGGGGAGCTGTTTTTT.

The rearrangement uses TRBV2 and TRBJ1-2, with 7 bases matching TRBD1. V dropped 4 bases and J dropped 8; count of bases not matched to a gene: 16. The germline V gene encodes CDR1 SNHLY and CDR2 FYNNEI. This CDR3 comprises 16 residues. CDR3 in amino acids: CASSGRQGNGLWGYTF. The CDR3, as DNA: TGTGCCAGCAGTGGACGACAGGGAAATGGGCTATGGGGCTACACCTTC. The full variable domain, completed using reference TRBV2 and TRBJ1-2, is EPEVTQTPSHQVTQMGQEVILRCVPISNHLYFYWYRQILGQKVEFLVSFYNNEISEKSEIFDDQFSVERPDGSNFTLKIRSTKLEDSAMYFCASSGRQGNGLWGYTFGSGTRLTVV.

As for this clone: At one end, the junction sequence differs from germline, possibly due to a read error. The chain is built from TRBV9 and TRBJ2-1; TRBD2 agrees at 7 bases. Germline V gives CDR1 SGDLS, CDR2 YYNGEE. The CDR3 extends over 16 amino acids. The CDR3 sequence: CASSVGGSGAYTEQFF. Here the CDR3 DNA reads TGTGCCAGCAGCGTAGGGGGCAGCGGGGCGTACACTGAGCAGTTCTTC.

This rearrangement joins TRBV30 to TRBJ2-5; 11 bases are a match to TRBD2. The CDR3 has 17 amino acids. CDR1 and CDR2 from the germline V gene are GTSNPN and SVGIG (reference sequence). Trimming cost V 4 bases and J 4 bases; bases outside gene matches: 14. CDR3 nucleotide sequence: TGTGCCTGGACCCCCCTTCCCACTAGCGGGAGAGGAGAGACCCAGTACTTC. It yields the protein CAWTPLPTSGRGETQYF. The complete variable domain, with remaining parts taken from reference TRBV30 and TRBJ2-5, reads SQTIHQWPATLVQPVGSPLSLECTVEGTSNPNLYWYRQAAGRGLQLLFYSVGIGQISSEVPQNLSASRPQDRQFILSSKKLLLSDSGFYLCAWTPLPTSGRGETQYFGPGTRLLVL.

J is TRBJ2-3 and V is TRBV5-1; D is perhaps TRBD2 (6 bases). With 1 base removed from V and 4 bases from J, the gap between germline ends came to 16 bases. Germline assignment: CDR1 SGHRS and CDR2 YFSETQ. This CDR3 has 16 amino acids. The CDR3 region is CASSLPRGNRPDTQYF. The CDR3 DNA is TGCGCCAGCAGCTTGCCTCGCGGGAATCGTCCAGATACGCAGTATTTT.

The table lists this clone with a few counts. The chain carries TRBV7-3 and TRBJ2-1; 8 bases line up with TRBD1. From germline, CDR1 is SGHTA and CDR2 FQGTGA. The V and J ends lost 5 bases and 5 bases, in that order; junction bases with no gene match: 8. This CDR3 spans 15 amino acids. Here the CDR3 reads CASSRTGMSDNEQFF. The CDR3 bases are TGTGCCAGCAGCCGGACAGGGATGAGCGACAATGAGCAGTTCTTC.

The chain couples TRBV28 to TRBJ2-5, with 9 positions matching TRBD2. Per germline, CDR1 MDHEN and CDR2 SYDVKM. Losses at the gene ends were 5 bases for V and 1 base for J; bases not matched to a gene: 11. CDR3 length: 17 amino acids. The CDR3 DNA reads TGTGCCAGCAGTAAGCCCACCGCGGGGGGGACCCAAGAGACCCAGTACTTC. This translates into CASSKPTAGGTQETQYF.

The table lists this clone with a few counts. The J gene is TRBJ2-2, the V gene TRBV5-6; no clear D gene. Germline V CDR1 and CDR2: SGHDT, YYEEEE. V was pared by 1 base and J by 4 bases, with 2 bases between. The CDR3 is 12 residues long. CDR3 residues: CASSLTTGELFF. The CDR3, as DNA: TGTGCCAGCAGCTTGACCACCGGGGAGCTGTTTTTT.